This entry concerns a single TCR beta chain. Its specificity is not known. This CDR3 has 15 residues. Trimming stripped 7 bases from V and 4 bases from J, with 17 bases between. From germline, CDR1 is MDHEN and CDR2 SYDVKM. The record originates from a study of PD-1 blockade in classical Hodgkin lymphoma. Study information: Patients got intravenous nivolumab 3 mg/kg every 2 weeks. The study, taken as a whole, reports: After ASCT, patients who started nivolumab under 1 year later were excluded. Lower baseline TCR diversity marked trial partial responders and progressors.

Generated by immunoSEQ multiplex PCR, the TCRdb table keeps only in-frame clones and is missing some. The sample comprises some 6,900 clones, approximately 75% of which are singletons, and around 40% rests with the top ten. Relapse was seen in all patients after autologous stem cell transplantation, and brentuximab vedotin exposure was variable. Relapsed/refractory classical Hodgkin lymphoma patients had complete, partial or progressive responses. The sequence derives from a human donor with classical Hodgkin lymphoma. The chain is built from TRBV28 and TRBJ2-1, with D tentatively TRBD2 (7 bases). The source was peripheral blood mononuclear cells (PBMCs), collected at baseline. The CDR3 nucleotides are TGTGCCAGCATAGGGGGGGCAGGGCGGTACAATGAGCAGTTCTTC. This sequence encodes CASIGGAGRYNEQFF.